What follows are 28 T cell receptor beta chains derived from one specimen sequenced in a study of a mutant IDH1 vaccine in newly diagnosed glioma. TCRdb keeps only in-frame clones here, not all; method: immunoSEQ multiplex PCR. The sample lists some 120,000 clones, around three quarters occurring once. These receptors lack a known antigen. The time point is: week 11, during vaccination. In the vaccine, a single dose held 300 ug of the mutant IDH1 20-mer peptide, along with topical imiquimod. Sequenced material: PBMCs, taken from a glioma patient whose treatment included an IDH1 peptide vaccine. The source is a man aged 35-49 years with glioma.

The chain carries TRBV7-8 and TRBJ1-5; unclear D gene. Germline assignment: CDR1 SGHVS and CDR2 FQNEAQ. V was pared by 5 bases and J by 4 bases, with 9 bases between. The CDR3 length is 13 residues. The CDR3 nucleotides read TGTGCCAGCAGCCCGGGCTCGAATCAGCCCCAGCATTTT. This gives the protein CASSPGSNQPQHF. The entire variable domain, with the rest obtained from reference TRBV7-8 and TRBJ1-5, is as follows: GAGVSQSPRYKVAKRGQDVALRCDPISGHVSLFWYQQALGQGPEFLTYFQNEAQLDKSGLPSDRFFAERPEGSVSTLKIQRTQQEDSAVYLCASSPGSNQPQHFGDGTRLSIL.

The chain employs TRBV11-1 and TRBJ2-2; D is unresolved. The CDR3 extends over 16 amino acids. Germline CDR1 is SGHAT and CDR2 is FQDESV (reference sequence). V lost 2 bases, J lost 7 bases, and 17 bases lay in between. The CDR3 region has the DNA TGTGCCAGCAGCTTATTCAGGCGTCGGTCGGGCGGGGAGCTGTTTTTT. Translated: CASSLFRRRSGGELFF.

This clone appeared a few times. The chain has TRBV27 and TRBJ2-7; maybe TRBD1 (5 bases). Looked up from germline, CDR1 is MNHEY and CDR2 is SMNVEV (reference sequence). This CDR3 comprises 14 residues. V lost 6 bases and J lost 2, with 14 bases in between. The CDR3 loop reads CASSPGRPPYEQYF. The CDR3 bases are TGTGCCAGCAGCCCAGGGCGCCCCCCCTACGAGCAGTACTTC.

This clone was seen only a few times. The J gene is TRBJ1-1, the V gene TRBV6-5; D is ambiguous. Trimming took 4 bases from V and 2 from J, leaving 14 bases between them. Germline V gene data show CDR1 as MNHEY and CDR2 as SVGAGI. The CDR3 covers 15 residues. The CDR3 DNA reads TGTGCCAGCAGTTCTTGGTCTCTCCTAAACACTGAAGCTTTCTTT. As protein: CASSSWSLLNTEAFF.

This clone was seen more than once but under ten times. The chain joins TRBV29-1 to TRBJ1-2, with D possibly TRBD1 on 6 matching bases. CDR3 length: 12 residues. The germline V gene encodes CDR1 SQVTM and CDR2 ANQGSEA. Deletions cut 0 bases from V and 8 bases from J, with 10 bases between. CDR3 coding DNA: TGCAGCGTTGAAGATCCAGGGGAGGGCTACACCTTC. Translating it yields CSVEDPGEGYTF.

The chain's CDR3 is CASSLVTAGSGSNYGYTF. The CDR3 DNA is TGTGCCAGCAGCTTAGTAACGGCAGGGTCAGGGAGTAACTATGGCTACACCTTC. V gene TRBV7-2 combines with J gene TRBJ1-2; possible D gene TRBD1, 5 bases. CDR3 length equals 18 residues. Germline lookup yields CDR1 SGHTA and CDR2 FQGNSA. V was cut by 1 base and J by 1 base, with 19 bases left in between.

The CDR3 DNA sequence: TGTGCCAGCAGTTTCCGGGACACCAACTACAATGAGCAGTTCTTC. This codes for CASSFRDTNYNEQFF. The J gene is TRBJ2-1, the V gene TRBV6-5; D may be TRBD1 (6 bases). The V end was cut by 4 bases, the J end by 3 bases, with 13 bases between. CDR3 length: 15 amino acids. The germline V gene encodes CDR1 MNHEY and CDR2 SVGAGI.

V usage is TRBV29-1 and J usage is TRBJ2-7, with TRBD2 as a possible D gene (5 bases). The CDR3 runs to 13 residues. Germline V gene lookup returns CDR1 SQVTM and CDR2 ANQGSEA. Trimming took 5 bases from V and 4 from J, leaving 15 bases between them. CDR3 region: CSVQVSVGYEQYF. The CDR3, as DNA: TGCAGCGTTCAAGTTAGCGTAGGGTACGAGCAGTACTTC.

CDR3: CATSSGTGASYNEQFF. The CDR3 DNA sequence: TGTGCCACCAGCTCCGGGACGGGGGCGTCCTACAATGAGCAGTTCTTC. The V and J genes are TRBV15 and TRBJ2-1, with D perhaps being TRBD1 or TRBD2 (6 bases each). Trimming took off 5 bases at V and 1 base at J, with 15 bases between the two ends. This CDR3 region has 16 residues. The germline V gene encodes CDR1 LNHNV and CDR2 YYDKDF (reference sequence).

The CDR3 is CASSYGDRYEQYF. In DNA, the CDR3 is TGTGCCAGCAGTTACGGGGACCGCTACGAGCAGTACTTC. The chain is built from TRBV6-5 and TRBJ2-5, with D possibly being TRBD1 or TRBD2 (5 bases each). The J call may not be correct, given that the DNA end is closer to TRBJ2-7. CDR3 length equals 13 residues. Germline lookup yields CDR1 MNHEY and CDR2 SVGAGI.

V and J are TRBV4-2 and TRBJ2-7, with TRBD1 matching over 8 bases. Germline CDR1 and CDR2: LGHNA and YNFKEQ. With V trimmed by 5 bases and J by 9 bases, 9 bases remained unmatched. This CDR3 contains 13 residues. The CDR3, as DNA: TGTGCCAGCAGCGTATCTCAGGGGGCAGCGCAGTACTTC. Encoded protein: CASSVSQGAAQYF.

The CDR3 reads CASSLALAGDVGTDTQYF. DNA of the CDR3: TGTGCCAGCAGCTTAGCGCTAGCGGGGGATGTAGGCACAGATACGCAGTATTTT. The chain is built from TRBV7-6 and TRBJ2-3, with TRBD2 matching 10 bases. Germline values: CDR1 SGHVS, CDR2 FNYEAQ. V lost 0 bases and J lost 1; bases outside the gene matches: 7. The CDR3 extends over 18 amino acids.

This clone has more than one count but fewer than ten. V is TRBV9 and J is TRBJ1-1, with 7 positions matching TRBD1. Germline CDR1 reads SGDLS; CDR2 reads YYNGEE. Trimming took 4 bases from V and 3 from J; bases not matched to a gene: 9. This CDR3 has 15 amino acids. The CDR3 bases are TGTGCCAGCAGCCCATATCCAGGGGGATACACTGAAGCTTTCTTT. Its protein is CASSPYPGGYTEAFF.

J is TRBJ2-6 and V is TRBV4-2; 8 nucleotides agree with TRBD1. Germline V lookup: CDR1 LGHNA, CDR2 YNFKEQ. The CDR3 extends over 17 amino acids. The ends lost 2 bases at V and 1 base at J; junction bases unmatched: 4. This chain's CDR3 is CASSQQGAFSGANVLTF. The CDR3 bases are TGTGCCAGCAGCCAACAGGGGGCGTTTTCTGGGGCCAACGTCCTGACTTTC.

The chain couples TRBV19 to TRBJ2-3, with 8 bases fitting TRBD2. The CDR3 totals 15 residues. The ends lost 5 bases at V and 0 bases at J; junction bases unmatched: 4. The germline V gene has CDR1 LNHDA and CDR2 SQIVND (reference sequence). The CDR3 DNA sequence: TGTGCCAGTAGTGGACTAGCACCTAGCACAGATACGCAGTATTTT. This encodes CASSGLAPSTDTQYF.

J is TRBJ1-5 and V is TRBV5-5; D is undetermined. Germline loops: CDR1 SGHKS, CDR2 YYEKEE (reference sequence). The germline V and J ends were trimmed by 4 bases and 0 bases, with 11 bases remaining between them. The length of the CDR3 is 15 residues. The CDR3 sequence: CASSNRTGSNQPQHF. The CDR3 nucleotides read TGTGCCAGCAGCAACCGGACCGGTAGCAATCAGCCCCAGCATTTT.

This CDR3 is CAIRQGTYEQYF. The CDR3 coding sequence is TGTGCCATCAGACAGGGAACCTACGAGCAGTACTTC. V gene TRBV10-3 combines with J gene TRBJ2-7; tentative D call: TRBD1 (6 bases). Trimming stripped 6 bases from V and 2 bases from J, with 8 bases between. Germline V lookup: CDR1 ENHRY, CDR2 SYGVKD. The CDR3 has 12 residues.

The chain couples TRBV7-9 to TRBJ2-2, with D maybe TRBD2 (5 bases). The germline CDR1 and CDR2 sequences are SEHNR and FQNEAQ (reference sequence). This CDR3 is built from 15 residues. V lost 5 bases and J lost 6, with 16 bases in between. The CDR3 loop reads CASSPTVTGAGELFF. The DNA for the CDR3 is TGTGCCAGCAGCCCGACTGTAACCGGGGCCGGGGAGCTGTTTTTT. The full variable domain, rest sourced from reference TRBV7-9 and TRBJ2-2, is DTGVSQNPRHKITKRGQNVTFRCDPISEHNRLYWYRQTLGQGPEFLTYFQNEAQLEKSRLLSDRFSAERPKGSFSTLEIQRTEQGDSAMYLCASSPTVTGAGELFFGEGSRLTVL.

This clone was observed a handful of times. The chain has TRBV30 and TRBJ1-1, with D maybe TRBD1 (5 bases). CDR3 size: 13 residues. Germline V gene sequence: CDR1 GTSNPN, CDR2 SVGIG (reference sequence). With 3 bases removed from V and 4 bases from J, the gap between germline ends came to 12 bases. As DNA, the CDR3 is TGTGCCTGGAGGCAGGGAGCGGGCACTGAAGCTTTCTTT. It translates to CAWRQGAGTEAFF.

This chain connects TRBV19 to TRBJ2-2; weak D call: TRBD2 (5 bases). The CDR3 loop spans 15 amino acids. The ends were cut back, 6 bases at V and 3 bases at J, with 14 bases in the middle. Germline V lookup: CDR1 LNHDA, CDR2 SQIVND (reference sequence). The DNA for the CDR3 is TGTGCCAGTAGACCCCAACTAGTGCACACCGGGGAGCTGTTTTTT. It translates to CASRPQLVHTGELFF.

V and J are TRBV29-1 and TRBJ1-5, with 9 bases identical to TRBD1. The CDR3 spans 14 residues. V trimming: 5 bases; J trimming: 6 bases; junction bases outside the gene matches: 8. CDR1 and CDR2 from the germline V gene are SQVTM and ANQGSEA. The CDR3 loop is CSVRTGGWGQPQHF. For the CDR3, the DNA is TGCAGCGTTCGTACAGGGGGCTGGGGTCAGCCCCAGCATTTT.

The rearrangement joins TRBV6-6 to TRBJ1-1; D unclear. In germline, CDR1 is MNHNY, CDR2 SVGAGI (reference sequence). The CDR3 runs 14 residues. V was cut by 8 bases and J by 1 base, with 14 bases left in between. DNA for the CDR3: TGTGCCAGCGTAAACTCAAAGGGGAACACTGAAGCTTTCTTT. It specifies CASVNSKGNTEAFF.

The V call is TRBV9, the J call TRBJ1-1; 10 bases align to TRBD1. The CDR3 totals 15 residues. The junction had 3 bases not matched to a gene; V was cut back by 3 bases and J by 1 base. In germline, CDR1 is SGDLS, CDR2 YYNGEE. The CDR3 reads CASSGTGGENTEAFF. CDR3 bases: TGTGCCAGCAGCGGGACAGGGGGAGAGAACACTGAAGCTTTCTTT.

V gene TRBV6-1 combines with J gene TRBJ2-7; D unresolved. CDR1 is MNHNS, CDR2 SASEGT, per germline. This CDR3 is 14 amino acids long. V lost 6 bases and J 2 bases, leaving 14 bases between the germline ends. The CDR3 DNA is TGTGCCAGCAGGGACCTACTACTTCCCTACGAGCAGTACTTC. It codes for CASRDLLLPYEQYF.

This chain connects TRBV25-1 to TRBJ1-2, with D unclear. V lost 1 base and J lost 1, with 10 bases in between. Per the germline V gene, CDR1 is MGHDK and CDR2 is SYGVNS. The CDR3 contains 15 residues. The CDR3 region is CASSESLGNNYGYTF. The CDR3, as DNA: TGTGCCAGCAGTGAATCTTTGGGTAATAACTATGGCTACACCTTC.

The chain recombines TRBV6-1 with TRBJ2-7; D is uncertain. V was cut by 0 bases and J by 0 bases, with 6 bases left in between. Germline lookup yields CDR1 MNHNS and CDR2 SASEGT. This CDR3 is built from 14 residues. The DNA of the CDR3 is TGTGCCAGCAGTGAAGCATGGGACTCCTACGAGCAGTACTTC. Protein sequence: CASSEAWDSYEQYF.

This clone has just a few counts. J is TRBJ2-3 and V is TRBV30; the D gene is possibly TRBD2 (7 bases). The V and J ends lost 3 bases and 5 bases respectively, with 15 bases between them. This CDR3 has 14 amino acids. The V gene's germline CDR1 is GTSNPN and CDR2 SVGIG (reference sequence). CDR3 sequence reads: CAWRQGGSRDTQYF. In DNA form, the CDR3 reads TGTGCCTGGAGACAGGGAGGGTCGAGAGATACGCAGTATTTT.

J is TRBJ1-5 and V is TRBV28; D not certain. The CDR3 is 15 residues long. Trimming stripped 7 bases from V and 5 bases from J, with 18 bases between. Germline V lookup: CDR1 MDHEN, CDR2 SYDVKM. The CDR3 reads CASTAGLLDHQPQHF. The CDR3 DNA reads TGTGCCAGCACGGCCGGGTTGTTAGACCATCAGCCCCAGCATTTT.